This T cell receptor (beta chain) was observed in a study of cytomegalovirus exposure and HLA in healthy donors. CDR1 is SGDLS and CDR2 is YYNGEE in the germline V gene. The CDR3 loop spans 13 amino acids. The V end was cut by 4 bases, the J end by 3 bases, with 10 bases between. General study findings and limits: A later analysis found that most CMV-associated TCR beta chains appeared HLA-restricted. Most TCR sequences were rare, but some public TCRs occurred in many donors.

On this clone: The antigen is unknown.

PCR used 60 Vbeta primers and 13 Jbeta primers. As handled by the study authors: Unique TCR beta chains totaled roughly 81 million in a later count, with roughly 10 million of them shared. The protocol was immunoSEQ multiplex PCR, while the TCRdb copy is restricted to in-frame clones and leaves out a portion. The V and J calls and clone size were taken over from that table, and D and trimming were inferred from the DNA. The repertoire holds under 250,000 clones, with approximately 88% as singletons. Sequences were obtained from PBMCs. This clonotype was obtained from a boy between 2 and 10 years old in good health and CMV-seronegative. V and J are TRBV9 and TRBJ1-1; D unresolved. The DNA for the CDR3 is TGTGCCAGCAGCCCGTCTCTTTACACTGAAGCTTTCTTT. Residues: CASSPSLYTEAFF.